The clone carrying this TCR beta chain has only a few counts. This CDR3 region has 13 residues. CDR1 and CDR2 from the germline V gene are SGHTA and FQGNSA. V lost 6 bases, J lost 6 bases, and 5 bases stayed unmatched. These data come from a study of blood T cells in healthy people across ages. Per sample, at least 5 micrograms of total RNA were extracted. A J-beta primer mix and a sample-barcoded 5' primer were used in a second PCR of about 7 to 12 cycles. With 12 random nucleotides, a template-switch adaptor tagged each individual cDNA molecule. Samples each returned at least 3 million CDR3-containing paired-end reads. TCRdb recomputed calls from the 5' RACE reads with MiXCR, one row per CDR3 protein. The table lists 2 million or so distinct CDR3 sequences, about 50% of them singletons, with around 2.1% in the top ten.

Sequencing used blood. The gene calls are TRBV7-2 and TRBJ1-2; 9 nucleotides agree with TRBD1. This receptor was taken from a woman aged 35 to 49 in good health. The CDR3 nucleotides read TGTGCCAGCAGTAGGACAGGGGAAAATGGCTACACCTTC. Encoded protein: CASSRTGENGYTF.